This is a list of T cell receptor beta chains from one sample in a study of blood T cell repertoires in COVID-19. Generated by immunoSEQ multiplex PCR, the TCRdb table keeps only in-frame clones and is missing some. The sample includes 24,000 or so clones, around 86% of them seen just once. The sample taken for sequencing was peripheral blood. The receptors were sampled from a human donor in a cohort sampled during active COVID-19. The donor label of this sample is uncertain. The CDR3 runs from the conserved cysteine through the conserved F or W. The order of the fields is clone size, J gene, V gene, D gene, CDR3 DNA, CDR3 protein. The D gene is left open where the match is weak. Clone size, where shown, is once, few, many, or a class for clones that have expanded.

once	TRBJ2-5	TRBV6-5	.	TGTGCCAGCAGTTACCGGCCCCAGGGAAGTCAAGAGACCCAGTACTTC	CASSYRPQGSQETQYF
.	TRBJ1-1	TRBV5-1	.	TGCGCCAGCAGCTCCGGACAGCCGAACACTGAAGCTTTCTTT	CASSSGQPNTEAFF
.	TRBJ2-5	TRBV9	TRBD2	TGTGCCAGCAGCTCCCTTAGCGGGGGGAGTGAGACCCAGTACTTC	CASSSLSGGSETQYF
.	TRBJ1-6	TRBV3-1/TRBV3-2	TRBD1	TGTGCCAGCAGTACGACAGGGAGTTCACCCCTCCACTTT	CASSTTGSSPLHF
.	TRBJ1-5	TRBV5-1	.	TGCGCCAGCAGCTTGCTGGTCAGGGATAGCAATCAGCCCCAGCATTTT	CASSLLVRDSNQPQHF
.	TRBJ2-5	TRBV2	TRBD2	TGTGCCTCCGAGCGGGGGGCCGGGGAGACCCAGTACTTC	CASERGAGETQYF
.	TRBJ2-1	TRBV11-2	.	TGTGCCAGCAGCCCCAAAGAGGCGAACAATGAGCAGTTCTTC	CASSPKEANNEQFF
.	TRBJ2-7	TRBV9	TRBD1	TGTGCCAGCAGCTCACGGACAGGGTTCGACGAGCAGTACTTC	CASSSRTGFDEQYF
.	TRBJ2-7	TRBV2	TRBD1	TGTGCCAGCAGTGGGGACAGGGAATACGAGCAGTACTTC	CASSGDREYEQYF
once	TRBJ2-3	TRBV7-2	.	TGTGCCAGCAGCTTATTTTCATTCAGGGGGGCCGGAGATACGCAGTATTTT	CASSLFSFRGAGDTQYF
.	TRBJ2-5	TRBV7-9	TRBD2	TGTGCCAGCAGCTCGGGACTATCCCATAGGGGGACCCAGTACTTC	CASSSGLSHRGTQYF
.	TRBJ2-5	TRBV11-3	.	TGTGCCACACCGAGTGCCTCGCTTGGCACAAGGTCCCGAGGGGAGACCCAGTACTTC	CATPSASLGTRSRGETQYF
.	TRBJ1-6	TRBV10-3	.	TGTGCCACCGAGGAGGGGCGGTACTCCTATAATTCACCCCTCCACTTT	CATEEGRYSYNSPLHF
.	TRBJ2-3	TRBV5-6	.	TGTGCCAGCAAGCAAGATACGCAGTATTTT	CASKQDTQYF
.	TRBJ2-3	TRBV5-4	TRBD1	TGTGCCAGCAGCACGGTGACAGGGGTGTTCACAGATACGCAGTATTTT	CASSTVTGVFTDTQYF
.	TRBJ1-1	TRBV3-1/TRBV3-2	.	TGTGCCAGCAGCCATATTACGGCCGGGACATCGAACACTGAAGCTTTCTTT	CASSHITAGTSNTEAFF